This TCR beta chain was found in a study of monozygotic twins with inflammatory bowel disease. General study findings and limits: IBD patients shared fewer clonotypes with others than healthy twins, especially with disease activity. Healthy co-twins, by inverse Simpson, had higher TCRbeta diversity than their siblings with IBD.

With no T cell sorting beforehand, total RNA was isolated from whole blood. Nested PCRs of approximately 16 and 10 cycles, two in total, were run on TCRalpha and TCRbeta cDNA. TCRdb re-called the 5' RACE reads; every CDR3 protein appears as one record, without DNA. The sample's table shows a few hundred thousand distinct CDR3 sequences. Details on this clonotype: Its antigen is not known.

The CDR3 loop spans 14 amino acids. Germline V gives CDR1 ENHRY, CDR2 SYGVKD. This receptor was identified in a human donor with ulcerative colitis or Crohn's disease, or a healthy co-twin of an affected twin (not recorded which). The sample consisted of blood. V gene TRBV10-3 combines with J gene TRBJ2-1. The CDR3 region is CAIRSRSSYNEQFF.